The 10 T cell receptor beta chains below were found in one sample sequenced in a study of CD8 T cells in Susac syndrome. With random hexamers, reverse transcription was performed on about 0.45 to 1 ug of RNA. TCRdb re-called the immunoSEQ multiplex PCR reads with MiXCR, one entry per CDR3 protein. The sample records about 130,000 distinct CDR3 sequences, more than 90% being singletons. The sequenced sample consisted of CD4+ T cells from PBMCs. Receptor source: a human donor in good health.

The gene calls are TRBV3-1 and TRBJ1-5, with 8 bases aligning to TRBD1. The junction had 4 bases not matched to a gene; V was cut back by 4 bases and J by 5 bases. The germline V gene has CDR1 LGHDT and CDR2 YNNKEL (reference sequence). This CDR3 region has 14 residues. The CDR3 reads CASSPQGGYQPQHF. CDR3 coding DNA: TGTGCCAGCAGCCCACAGGGGGGGTATCAGCCCCAGCATTTT.

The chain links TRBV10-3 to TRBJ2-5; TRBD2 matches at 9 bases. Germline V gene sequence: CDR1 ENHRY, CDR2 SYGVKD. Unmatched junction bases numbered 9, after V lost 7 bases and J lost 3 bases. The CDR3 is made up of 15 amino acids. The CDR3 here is CAIKDSGSGEETQYF. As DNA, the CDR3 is TGTGCCATCAAAGATAGCGGGAGCGGTGAAGAGACCCAGTACTTC.

CDR3 DNA sequence: TGTGCCACCTCCCGGGGGGGGGATACGCAGTATTTT. It encodes CATSRGGDTQYF. The gene calls are TRBV15 and TRBJ2-3, with TRBD2 matching 8 bases. This CDR3 comprises 12 residues. Germline V gene sequence: CDR1 LNHNV, CDR2 YYDKDF (reference sequence). The V and J ends lost 8 bases and 6 bases, in that order; junction bases with no gene match: 4.

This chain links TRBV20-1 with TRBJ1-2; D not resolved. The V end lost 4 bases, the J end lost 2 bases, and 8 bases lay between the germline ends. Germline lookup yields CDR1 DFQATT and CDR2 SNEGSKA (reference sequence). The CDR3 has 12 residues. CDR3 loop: CSATGGNYGYTF. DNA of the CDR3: TGCAGTGCTACAGGAGGGAACTATGGCTACACCTTC.

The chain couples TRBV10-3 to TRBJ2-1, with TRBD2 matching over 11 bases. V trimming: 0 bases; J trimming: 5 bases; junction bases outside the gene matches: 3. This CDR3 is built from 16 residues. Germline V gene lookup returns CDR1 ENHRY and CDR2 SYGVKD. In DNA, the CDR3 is TGTGCCATCAGTGAGTCGATGACTAGCGGGAACAATGAGCAGTTCTTC. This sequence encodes CAISESMTSGNNEQFF.

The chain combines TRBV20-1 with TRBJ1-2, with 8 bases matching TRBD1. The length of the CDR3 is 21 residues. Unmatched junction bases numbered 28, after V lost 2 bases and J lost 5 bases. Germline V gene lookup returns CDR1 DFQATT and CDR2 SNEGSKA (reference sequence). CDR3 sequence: CSARPPGQVSESPVKRYGYTF. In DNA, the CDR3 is TGCAGTGCTAGACCCCCGGGACAGGTTTCAGAGAGCCCGGTGAAACGGTATGGCTACACCTTC.

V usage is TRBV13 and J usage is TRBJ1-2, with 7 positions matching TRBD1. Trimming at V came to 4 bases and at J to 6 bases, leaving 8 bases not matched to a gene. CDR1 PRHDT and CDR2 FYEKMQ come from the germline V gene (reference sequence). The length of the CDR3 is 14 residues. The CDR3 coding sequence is TGTGCCAGCAGCTACGGGAGACAGGGCCATGGCTACACCTTC. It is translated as CASSYGRQGHGYTF.

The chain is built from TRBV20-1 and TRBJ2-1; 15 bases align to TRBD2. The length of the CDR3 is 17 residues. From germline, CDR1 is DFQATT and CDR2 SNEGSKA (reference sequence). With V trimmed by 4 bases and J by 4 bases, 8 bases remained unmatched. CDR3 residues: CSATGLAGGGGYNEQFF. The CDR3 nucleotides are TGCAGTGCTACCGGACTAGCGGGAGGGGGGGGATACAATGAGCAGTTCTTC.

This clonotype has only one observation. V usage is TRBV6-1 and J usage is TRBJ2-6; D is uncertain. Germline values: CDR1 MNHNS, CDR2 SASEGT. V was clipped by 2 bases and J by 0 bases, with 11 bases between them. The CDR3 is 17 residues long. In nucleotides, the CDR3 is TGTGCCAGCAGTGAACTTGGACCTAACTCTGGGGCCAACGTCCTGACTTTC. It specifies CASSELGPNSGANVLTF.

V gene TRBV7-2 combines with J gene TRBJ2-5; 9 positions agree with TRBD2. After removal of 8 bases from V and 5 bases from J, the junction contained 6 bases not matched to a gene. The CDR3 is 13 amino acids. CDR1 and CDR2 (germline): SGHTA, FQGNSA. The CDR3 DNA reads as TGTGCCAGCGCCCGGGCGGGAGGGGAGACCCAGTACTTC. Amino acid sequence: CASARAGGETQYF.